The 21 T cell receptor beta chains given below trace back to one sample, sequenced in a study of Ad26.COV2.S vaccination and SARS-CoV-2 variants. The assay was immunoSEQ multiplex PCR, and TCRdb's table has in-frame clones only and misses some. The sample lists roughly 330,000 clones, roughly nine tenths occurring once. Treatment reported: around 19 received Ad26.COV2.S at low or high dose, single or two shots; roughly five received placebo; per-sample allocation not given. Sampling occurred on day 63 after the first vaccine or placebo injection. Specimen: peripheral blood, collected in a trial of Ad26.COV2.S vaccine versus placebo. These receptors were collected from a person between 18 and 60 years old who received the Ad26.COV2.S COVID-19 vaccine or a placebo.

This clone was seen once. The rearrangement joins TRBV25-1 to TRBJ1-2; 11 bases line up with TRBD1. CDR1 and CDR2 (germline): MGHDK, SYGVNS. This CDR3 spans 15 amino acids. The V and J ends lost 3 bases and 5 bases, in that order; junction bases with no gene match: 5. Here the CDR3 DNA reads TGTGCCAGCAGTGACTGGGACAGGGGGATTTATGGCTACACCTTC. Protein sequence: CASSDWDRGIYGYTF.

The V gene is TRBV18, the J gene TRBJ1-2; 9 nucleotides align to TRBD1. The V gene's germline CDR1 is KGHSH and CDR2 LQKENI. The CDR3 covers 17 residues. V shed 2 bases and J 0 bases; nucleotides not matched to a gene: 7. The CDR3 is CASSPNRDRASNYGYTF. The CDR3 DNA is TGTGCCAGCTCACCAAATCGGGACAGGGCCTCTAACTATGGCTACACCTTC.

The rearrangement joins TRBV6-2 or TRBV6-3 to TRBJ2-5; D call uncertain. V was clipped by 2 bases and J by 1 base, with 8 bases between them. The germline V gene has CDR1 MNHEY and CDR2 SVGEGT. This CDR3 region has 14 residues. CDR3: CASSYDNIQETQYF. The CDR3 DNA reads TGTGCCAGCAGTTACGATAATATCCAAGAGACCCAGTACTTC.

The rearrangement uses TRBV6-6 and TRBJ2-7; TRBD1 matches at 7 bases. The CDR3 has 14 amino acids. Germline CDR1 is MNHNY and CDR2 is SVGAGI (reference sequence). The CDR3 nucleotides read TGTGCGACGCAGAAAGACAGGGAAGAAAGTGAGCAGTACTTC. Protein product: CATQKDREESEQYF.

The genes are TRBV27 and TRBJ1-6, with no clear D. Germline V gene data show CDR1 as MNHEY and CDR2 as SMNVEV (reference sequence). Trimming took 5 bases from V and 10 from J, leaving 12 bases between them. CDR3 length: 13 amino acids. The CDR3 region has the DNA TGTGCCAGCAGTCCGCTACTAGAATCACCCCTCCACTTT. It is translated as CASSPLLESPLHF.

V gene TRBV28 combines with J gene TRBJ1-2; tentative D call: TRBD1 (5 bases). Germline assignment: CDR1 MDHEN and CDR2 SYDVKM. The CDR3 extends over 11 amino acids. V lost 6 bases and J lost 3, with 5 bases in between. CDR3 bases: TGTGCCAGCAGCAGGGACTATGGCTACACCTTC. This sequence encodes CASSRDYGYTF.

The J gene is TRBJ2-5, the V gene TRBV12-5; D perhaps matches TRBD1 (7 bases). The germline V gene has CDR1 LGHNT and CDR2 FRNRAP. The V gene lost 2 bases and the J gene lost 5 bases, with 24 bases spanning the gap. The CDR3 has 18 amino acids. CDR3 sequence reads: CASGLYGTGTASRETQYF. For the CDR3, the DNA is TGTGCTAGTGGTTTGTACGGGACTGGGACAGCGTCGAGGGAGACCCAGTACTTC.

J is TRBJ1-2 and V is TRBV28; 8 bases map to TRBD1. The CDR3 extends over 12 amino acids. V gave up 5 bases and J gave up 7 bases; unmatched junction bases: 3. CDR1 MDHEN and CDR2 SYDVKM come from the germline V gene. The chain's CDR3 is CASSQGATGYTF. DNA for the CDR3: TGTGCCAGCAGTCAGGGGGCTACTGGCTACACCTTC.

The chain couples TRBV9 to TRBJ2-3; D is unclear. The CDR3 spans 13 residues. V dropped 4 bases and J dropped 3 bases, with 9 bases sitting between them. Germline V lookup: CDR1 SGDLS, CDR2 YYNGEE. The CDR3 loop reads CASSWAETDTQYF. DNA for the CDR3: TGTGCCAGCAGCTGGGCAGAGACAGATACGCAGTATTTT.

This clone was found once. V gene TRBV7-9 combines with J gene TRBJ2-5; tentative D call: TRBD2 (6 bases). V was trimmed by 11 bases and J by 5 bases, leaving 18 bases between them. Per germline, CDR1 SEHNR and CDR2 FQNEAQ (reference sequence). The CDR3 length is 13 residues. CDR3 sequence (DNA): TGTGCCTTAGGGCTAGCGTTCCCGGAGACCCAGTACTTC. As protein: CALGLAFPETQYF.

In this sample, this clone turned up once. The CDR3 region is CASSQELAGGRETDTQYF. The CDR3 coding sequence is TGCGCCAGCAGCCAAGAGCTAGCGGGGGGGCGAGAAACAGATACGCAGTATTTT. The chain carries TRBV4-3 and TRBJ2-3; TRBD2 matches 12 bases. V lost 0 bases, J lost 3 bases, and 7 bases stayed unmatched. The germline CDR1 and CDR2 sequences are LGHNA and YSLEER. CDR3 length: 18 residues.

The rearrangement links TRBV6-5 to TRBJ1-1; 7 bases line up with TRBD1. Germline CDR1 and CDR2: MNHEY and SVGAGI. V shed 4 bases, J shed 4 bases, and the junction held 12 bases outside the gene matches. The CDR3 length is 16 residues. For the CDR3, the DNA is TGTGCCAGCAGTTTTTATCAGGGGGAAGGAGGCACTGAAGCTTTCTTT. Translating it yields CASSFYQGEGGTEAFF.

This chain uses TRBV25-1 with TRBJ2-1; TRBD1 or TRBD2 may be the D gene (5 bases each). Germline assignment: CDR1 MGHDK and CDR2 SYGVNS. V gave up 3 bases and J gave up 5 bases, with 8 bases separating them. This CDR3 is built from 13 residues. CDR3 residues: CASSEGRHNEQFF. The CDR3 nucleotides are TGTGCCAGCAGTGAGGGACGCCACAATGAGCAGTTCTTC.

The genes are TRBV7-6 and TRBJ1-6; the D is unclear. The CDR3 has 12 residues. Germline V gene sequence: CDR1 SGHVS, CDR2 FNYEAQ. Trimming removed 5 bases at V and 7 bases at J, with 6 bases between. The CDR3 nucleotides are TGTGCCAGCAGCCCATCGAATTCACCCCTCCACTTT. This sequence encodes CASSPSNSPLHF. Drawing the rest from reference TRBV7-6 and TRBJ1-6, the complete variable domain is GAGVSQSPRYKVTKRGQDVALRCDPISGHVSLYWYRQALGQGPEFLTYFNYEAQQDKSGLPNDRFSAERPEGSISTLTIQRTEQRDSAMYRCASSPSNSPLHFGNGTRLTVT.

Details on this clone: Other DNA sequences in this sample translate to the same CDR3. CDR3 DNA: TGTGCCAGCAGCGCCACAGGGGCGGGAAACACCATATATTTT. This sequence encodes CASSATGAGNTIYF. This chain links TRBV9 with TRBJ1-3; TRBD1 aligns across 7 bases. This CDR3 contains 14 residues. With 3 bases clipped from V and 4 bases from J, the junction kept 4 bases outside the gene matches. Germline loops: CDR1 SGDLS, CDR2 YYNGEE.

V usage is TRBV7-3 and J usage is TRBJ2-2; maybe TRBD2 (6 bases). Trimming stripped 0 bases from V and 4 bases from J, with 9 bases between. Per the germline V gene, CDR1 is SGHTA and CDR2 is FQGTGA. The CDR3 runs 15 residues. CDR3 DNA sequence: TGTGCCAGCAGCTTAACCGGCGGGACCACCGGGGAGCTGTTTTTT. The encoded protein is CASSLTGGTTGELFF.

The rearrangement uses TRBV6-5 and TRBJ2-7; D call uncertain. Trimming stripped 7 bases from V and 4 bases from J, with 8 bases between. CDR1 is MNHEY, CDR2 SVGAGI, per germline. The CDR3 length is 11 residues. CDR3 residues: CASIGIYEQYF. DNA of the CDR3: TGTGCCAGCATAGGAATTTACGAGCAGTACTTC.

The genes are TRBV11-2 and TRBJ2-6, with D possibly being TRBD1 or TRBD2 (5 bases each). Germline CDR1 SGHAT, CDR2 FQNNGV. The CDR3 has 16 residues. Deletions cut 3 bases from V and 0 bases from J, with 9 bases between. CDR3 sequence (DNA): TGTGCCAGCAGCTTTTCAGGGAGCTCTGGGGCCAACGTCCTGACTTTC. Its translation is CASSFSGSSGANVLTF.

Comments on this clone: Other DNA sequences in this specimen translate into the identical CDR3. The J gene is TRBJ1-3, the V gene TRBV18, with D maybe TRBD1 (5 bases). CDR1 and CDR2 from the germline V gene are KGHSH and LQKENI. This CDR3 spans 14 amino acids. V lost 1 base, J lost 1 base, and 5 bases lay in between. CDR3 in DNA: TGTGCCAGCTCACCACAGGGGTCTGGAAACACCATATATTTT. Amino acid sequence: CASSPQGSGNTIYF.

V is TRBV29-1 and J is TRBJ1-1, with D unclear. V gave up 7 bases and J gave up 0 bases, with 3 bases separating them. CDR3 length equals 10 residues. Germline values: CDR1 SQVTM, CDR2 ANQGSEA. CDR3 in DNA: TGCAGCGCCTTGAACACTGAAGCTTTCTTT. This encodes CSALNTEAFF.

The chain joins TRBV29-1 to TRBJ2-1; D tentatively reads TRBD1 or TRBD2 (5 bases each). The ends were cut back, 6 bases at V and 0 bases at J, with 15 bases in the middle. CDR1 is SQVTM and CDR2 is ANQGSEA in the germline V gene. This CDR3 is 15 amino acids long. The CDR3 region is CSVSGGANSYNEQFF. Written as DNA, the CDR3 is TGCAGCGTCTCTGGGGGAGCGAACTCCTACAATGAGCAGTTCTTC.